This passage covers 17 T cell receptor beta chains from one sample sequenced in a study of CD8 T cells in Susac syndrome. The RNA input was roughly 0.45 to 1 ug, and it was reverse transcribed with random hexamers. TCRdb re-called the immunoSEQ multiplex PCR reads with MiXCR, one entry per CDR3 protein. Seen here are a few hundred thousand distinct CDR3 sequences, roughly 94% observed once, and the top ten hold about 0.08%. Sequences were obtained from CD4+ T cells from PBMCs. The source is a human donor with multiple sclerosis.

The V and J genes are TRBV7-9 and TRBJ1-2; D ambiguous. Germline V lookup: CDR1 SEHNR, CDR2 FQNEAQ (reference sequence). This CDR3 spans 13 amino acids. Trimming removed 2 bases at V and 2 bases at J, with 6 bases between. Written as DNA, the CDR3 is TGTGCCAGCAGCTTAAACGACAACTATGGCTACACCTTC. Its translation: CASSLNDNYGYTF.

J is TRBJ2-5 and V is TRBV20-1, with 12 bases fitting TRBD2. The CDR3 has 14 residues. V lost 6 bases and J lost 3; bases outside the gene matches: 5. The V gene's germline CDR1 is DFQATT and CDR2 SNEGSKA (reference sequence). CDR3 residues: CSALRLAGEETQYF. CDR3 nucleotide sequence: TGCAGTGCCCTGCGACTAGCGGGGGAAGAGACCCAGTACTTC.

The CDR3 bases are TGCAGTGCTTACCCGACTAGCTTTCTTTCCTACGAGCAGTACTTC. Its protein is CSAYPTSFLSYEQYF. The J gene is TRBJ2-7, the V gene TRBV20-1; 7 nucleotides align to TRBD2. V dropped 5 bases and J dropped 1; count of bases not matched to a gene: 11. Germline lookup yields CDR1 DFQATT and CDR2 SNEGSKA (reference sequence). The CDR3 has 15 amino acids.

J is TRBJ1-2 and V is TRBV3-1, with D uncertain. CDR1 is LGHDT, CDR2 YNNKEL, per germline (reference sequence). CDR3 length equals 13 residues. Trimming shortened V by 4 bases and J by 10 bases, and 16 bases separated the two germline ends. For the CDR3, the DNA is TGTGCCAGCAGCCGGAGCGGAGTCGATTCCTACACCTTC. Translating gives CASSRSGVDSYTF.

V gene TRBV29-1 combines with J gene TRBJ1-1, with D perhaps TRBD1 (5 bases). Germline V CDR1 and CDR2: SQVTM, ANQGSEA. Trimming removed 4 bases from V and 0 bases from J, with 21 bases in between. The CDR3 is made up of 17 amino acids. In DNA form, the CDR3 reads TGCAGCGTTGGCCCGGTGGCAGGGCAAGGGATGAACACTGAAGCTTTCTTT. This sequence encodes CSVGPVAGQGMNTEAFF.

The V and J genes are TRBV20-1 and TRBJ2-1; D unresolved. Trimming cost V 3 bases and J 10 bases, with 13 bases left between them. Germline V lookup: CDR1 DFQATT, CDR2 SNEGSKA (reference sequence). The CDR3 loop spans 12 amino acids. The CDR3 reads CSARGPSGEQFF. The CDR3 DNA reads as TGCAGTGCTAGGGGTCCCTCCGGAGAGCAGTTCTTC.

This chain joins TRBV25-1 and TRBJ2-2; 11 bases match TRBD2. The CDR3 consists of 15 residues. The germline CDR1 and CDR2 sequences are MGHDK and SYGVNS. The trim removed 4 bases at V and 3 bases at J, leaving 1 base unmatched. CDR3 sequence reads: CASSAGLADTGELFF. The DNA for the CDR3 is TGTGCCAGCAGTGCGGGACTAGCGGACACCGGGGAGCTGTTTTTT.

This chain joins TRBV3-1 and TRBJ2-5; the D gene is possibly TRBD2 (5 bases). Looked up from germline, CDR1 is LGHDT and CDR2 is YNNKEL (reference sequence). V lost 1 base to trimming and J lost 10 bases, with 16 bases between them. CDR3 length equals 14 residues. For the CDR3, the DNA is TGTGCCAGCAGCCAAGTAGCTCCCCTCGGGGACCAGTACTTC. Translation: CASSQVAPLGDQYF.

The chain employs TRBV11-2 and TRBJ2-1, with 13 bases that match TRBD2. V lost 0 bases to trimming and J lost 7 bases; unmatched junction nucleotides: 12. Germline V gives CDR1 SGHAT, CDR2 FQNNGV. This CDR3 contains 19 residues. DNA for the CDR3: TGTGCCAGCAGCTTAGATCGTGTGACTAGCGGGGGGAGTAGGAATGAGCAGTTCTTC. This translates into CASSLDRVTSGGSRNEQFF.

The chain recombines TRBV9 with TRBJ2-5; 9 nucleotides align to TRBD2. V was clipped by 3 bases and J by 7 bases; unmatched bases: 13. The CDR3 length is 16 residues. CDR1 is SGDLS and CDR2 is YYNGEE in the germline V gene. DNA for the CDR3: TGTGCCAGCAGCGCCCGGGAAGCGGGGGGATTTGGGACCCAGTACTTC. This gives the protein CASSAREAGGFGTQYF.

The rearrangement joins TRBV2 to TRBJ2-5; 8 nucleotides match TRBD2. This CDR3 has 14 residues. After removal of 7 bases from V and 4 bases from J, the junction contained 8 bases not matched to a gene. The germline V gene has CDR1 SNHLY and CDR2 FYNNEI. CDR3 sequence (DNA): TGTGCCAGCACCGGACTAGCAAAGGGAGAGACCCAGTACTTC. Translated, it gives CASTGLAKGETQYF.

The gene calls are TRBV9 and TRBJ2-3, with 8 bases identical to TRBD1. This CDR3 spans 18 amino acids. Losses at the gene ends were 4 bases for V and 4 bases for J; bases not matched to a gene: 17. Germline CDR1 is SGDLS and CDR2 is YYNGEE. This CDR3 is CASSLAGGAGFPPDTQYF. CDR3 DNA: TGTGCCAGCAGCCTAGCAGGGGGCGCGGGATTCCCCCCAGATACGCAGTATTTT.

This chain connects TRBV29-1 to TRBJ1-5, with D perhaps TRBD1 (5 bases). Trimming cost V 2 bases and J 2 bases, with 7 bases left between them. Germline assignment: CDR1 SQVTM and CDR2 ANQGSEA. The CDR3 extends over 13 amino acids. The CDR3 DNA follows: TGCAGCGTTGAATGGGACCGCAATCAGCCCCAGCATTTT. This translates into CSVEWDRNQPQHF.

J is TRBJ2-7 and V is TRBV11-2, with D unclear. From germline, CDR1 is SGHAT and CDR2 FQNNGV. The V and J ends lost 1 base and 0 bases respectively, with 10 bases between them. This CDR3 has 15 residues. The CDR3 loop reads CASSLASLSSYEQYF. The CDR3 DNA follows: TGTGCCAGCAGCTTAGCCTCTCTTAGCTCCTACGAGCAGTACTTC.

V usage is TRBV29-1 and J usage is TRBJ1-2; D perhaps matches TRBD1 (5 bases). V was trimmed by 4 bases and J by 5 bases, leaving 8 bases between them. Germline CDR1 reads SQVTM; CDR2 reads ANQGSEA. The CDR3 has 11 amino acids. In DNA form, the CDR3 reads TGCAGCGTTGGACAGCAATATGGCTACACCTTC. Amino acid sequence: CSVGQQYGYTF.

V usage is TRBV20-1 and J usage is TRBJ2-3; TRBD1 might be the D (6 bases). The CDR3 length is 14 residues. Germline V gives CDR1 DFQATT, CDR2 SNEGSKA (reference sequence). The V and J ends lost 5 bases and 3 bases respectively, with 15 bases between them. CDR3 protein: CSAGSRRGTDTQYF. The CDR3 DNA reads TGCAGTGCTGGAAGCAGAAGGGGGACAGATACGCAGTATTTT.

The chain is built from TRBV6-5 and TRBJ2-3; D uncertain. V lost 2 bases and J 2 bases, leaving 8 bases between the germline ends. The germline V gene has CDR1 MNHEY and CDR2 SVGAGI. The CDR3 covers 14 residues. CDR3 protein: CASSYGTHTDTQYF. In DNA, the CDR3 is TGTGCCAGCAGTTACGGAACCCACACAGATACGCAGTATTTT.